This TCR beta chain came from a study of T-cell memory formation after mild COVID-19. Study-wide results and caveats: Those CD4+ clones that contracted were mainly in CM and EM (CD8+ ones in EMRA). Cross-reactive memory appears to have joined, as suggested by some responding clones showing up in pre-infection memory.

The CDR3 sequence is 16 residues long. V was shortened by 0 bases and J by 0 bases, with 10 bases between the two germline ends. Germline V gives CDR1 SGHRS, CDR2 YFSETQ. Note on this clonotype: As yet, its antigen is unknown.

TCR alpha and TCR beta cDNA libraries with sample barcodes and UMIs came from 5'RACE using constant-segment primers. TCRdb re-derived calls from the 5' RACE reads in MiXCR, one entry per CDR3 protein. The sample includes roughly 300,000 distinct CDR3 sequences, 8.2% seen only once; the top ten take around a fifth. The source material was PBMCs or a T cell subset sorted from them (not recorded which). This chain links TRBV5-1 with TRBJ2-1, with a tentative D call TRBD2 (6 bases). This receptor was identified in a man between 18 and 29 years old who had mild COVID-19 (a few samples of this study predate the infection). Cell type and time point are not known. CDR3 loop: CASSLAEEGSYNEQFF. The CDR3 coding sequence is TGCGCCAGCAGCTTGGCCGAGGAGGGCTCCTACAATGAGCAGTTCTTC.